This TCR beta chain is drawn from a study of regulatory T cells in long-lasting Graves disease. Assembly of TCR beta libraries relied on iRepertoire HTBI primers together with Arm-PCR of CDR3 regions. Using its own MiXCR run on the multiplex PCR reads, TCRdb lists one record per CDR3 protein. The sample has approximately 400,000 distinct CDR3 sequences, more than 20% seen once. V gave up 7 bases and J gave up 0 bases, with 10 bases separating them. This CDR3 is built from 13 residues. Germline CDR1 is MDHEN and CDR2 is SYDVKM. The time point denotes: persistent/refractory GD, antithyroid drugs over 5 years with positive TRAb. Extracted RNA from PBMCs served as the source of the TCR library. This clonotype was counted at least ten times. Antigen specificity is unknown. General study points: Authors noted too few samples as a limitation.

This TCR derives from a woman in her forties with Graves disease. Sequencing used peripheral blood mononuclear cells (PBMCs), obtained when the disease was refractory, from a patient treated with antithyroid drugs. The genes are TRBV28 and TRBJ2-7; a possible D gene is TRBD2 (6 bases). In DNA form, the CDR3 reads TGTGCCAGCAAGGCTAGCGTCTCCTACGAGCAGTACTTC. Translating gives CASKASVSYEQYF.